Below, one TCR beta chain is given with its context. Its antigen remains unknown. Two or more post-ART PBMC samples, plus at least one pre-ART sample, were available for each donor. The data originate from a study of long-term antiretroviral therapy in people with HIV. V lost 10 bases and J lost 5, with 23 bases in between. The CDR3 covers 16 residues. CDR1 and CDR2 from the germline V gene are WSHSY and SAAADI. The study, taken as a whole, reports: Blood was collected between about 2004 and 2017, possibly under older ART regimens. Absence of data on ART adherence, viral resistance or therapy changes was noted.

Assay version v3.0 of immunoSEQ was used, and it was run at survey level. The study targeted roughly 40,000-55,000 T-cell genomes per sample in sequencing. Some clones are missing from TCRdb's copy, which holds only in-frame ones; the method was immunoSEQ multiplex PCR. The data hold about 25,000 clones, with roughly 83% observed a single time. The chain carries TRBV10-2 and TRBJ2-2, with D possibly being TRBD2 (7 bases). The sample here was unsorted PBMCs, taken approximately 4.1 years after starting antiretroviral therapy. This clonotype originated in a man in his thirties or forties with HIV. This CDR3 reads CATQAGEGGDTGELFF. In DNA, the CDR3 is TGCGCCACCCAAGCAGGAGAGGGGGGGGATACCGGGGAGCTGTTTTTT.